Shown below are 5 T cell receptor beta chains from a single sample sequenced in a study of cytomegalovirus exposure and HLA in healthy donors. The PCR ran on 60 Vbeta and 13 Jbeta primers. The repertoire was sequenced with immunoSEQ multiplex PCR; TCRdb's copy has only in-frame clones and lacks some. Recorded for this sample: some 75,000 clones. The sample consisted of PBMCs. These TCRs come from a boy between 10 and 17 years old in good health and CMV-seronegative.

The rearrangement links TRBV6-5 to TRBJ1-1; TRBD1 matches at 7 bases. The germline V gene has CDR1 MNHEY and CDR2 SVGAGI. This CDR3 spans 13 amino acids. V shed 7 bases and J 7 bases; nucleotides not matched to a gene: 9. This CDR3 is CASIFSGTVEAFF. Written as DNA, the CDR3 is TGTGCCAGCATTTTCTCCGGGACAGTTGAAGCTTTCTTT.

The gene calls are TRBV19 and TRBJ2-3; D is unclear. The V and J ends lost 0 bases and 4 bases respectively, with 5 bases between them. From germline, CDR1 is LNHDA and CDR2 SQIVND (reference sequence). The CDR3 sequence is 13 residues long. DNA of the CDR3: TGTGCCAGTAGTATAGAAGGAGCAGATACGCAGTATTTT. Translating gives CASSIEGADTQYF.

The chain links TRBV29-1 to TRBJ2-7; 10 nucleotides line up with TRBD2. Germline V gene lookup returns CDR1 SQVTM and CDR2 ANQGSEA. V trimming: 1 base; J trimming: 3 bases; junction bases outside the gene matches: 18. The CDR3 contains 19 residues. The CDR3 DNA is TGCAGCGTTGAAGTAGGTCCAGCGGGAGGGCAAAAAGCTTTCTACGAGCAGTACTTC. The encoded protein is CSVEVGPAGGQKAFYEQYF.

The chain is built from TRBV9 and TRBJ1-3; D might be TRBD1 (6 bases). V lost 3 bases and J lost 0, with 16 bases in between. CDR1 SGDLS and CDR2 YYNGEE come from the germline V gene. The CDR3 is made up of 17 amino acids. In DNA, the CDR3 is TGTGCCAGCAGCGACGGGGGGCTGGTTCTCTCTGGAAACACCATATATTTT. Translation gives CASSDGGLVLSGNTIYF.

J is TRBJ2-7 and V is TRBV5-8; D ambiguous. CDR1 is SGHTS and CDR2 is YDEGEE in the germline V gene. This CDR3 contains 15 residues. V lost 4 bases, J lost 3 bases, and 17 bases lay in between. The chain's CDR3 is CASSPRGKVRYEQYF. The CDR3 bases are TGTGCCAGCAGCCCCCGAGGAAAGGTCCGCTACGAGCAGTACTTC.